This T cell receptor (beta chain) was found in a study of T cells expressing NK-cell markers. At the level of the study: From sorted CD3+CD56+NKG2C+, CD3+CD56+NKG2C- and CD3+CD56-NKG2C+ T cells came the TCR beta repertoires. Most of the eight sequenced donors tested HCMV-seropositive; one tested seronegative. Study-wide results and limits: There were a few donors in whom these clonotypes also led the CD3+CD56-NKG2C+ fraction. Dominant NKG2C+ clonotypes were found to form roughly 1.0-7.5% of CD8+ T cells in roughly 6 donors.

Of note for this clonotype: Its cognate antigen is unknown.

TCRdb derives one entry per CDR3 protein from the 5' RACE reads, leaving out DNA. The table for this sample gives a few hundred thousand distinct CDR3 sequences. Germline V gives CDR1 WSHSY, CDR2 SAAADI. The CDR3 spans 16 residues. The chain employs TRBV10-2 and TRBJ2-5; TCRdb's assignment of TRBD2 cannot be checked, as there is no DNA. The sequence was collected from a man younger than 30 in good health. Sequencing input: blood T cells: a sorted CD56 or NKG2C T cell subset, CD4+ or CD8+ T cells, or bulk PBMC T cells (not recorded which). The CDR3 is CASSQLAGGPEETQYF.